Each of the 28 T cell receptor beta chains below was sequenced from the same sample in a study of cytomegalovirus exposure and HLA in healthy donors. The study ran its PCR with 60 Vbeta and 13 Jbeta primers. TCRdb's table, derived via immunoSEQ multiplex PCR, lists solely in-frame clones and lacks some. The table lists around 140,000 clones, about three quarters of them singletons. The sequenced sample was PBMCs. The source is a woman between 18 and 29 years old in good health and CMV-seronegative.

The V gene is TRBV11-2, the J gene TRBJ1-4; 8 bases align to TRBD1. V was pared by 4 bases and J by 4 bases, with 2 bases of the junction left unmatched. In germline, CDR1 is SGHAT, CDR2 FQNNGV. The CDR3 runs to 14 residues. The CDR3 sequence: CASSWTGSNEKLFF. The CDR3 nucleotides read TGTGCCAGCAGCTGGACAGGGAGTAATGAAAAACTGTTTTTT.

The CDR3 here is CASSTSGLAGDNEQFF. The CDR3, as DNA: TGTGCCAGCAGCACCTCTGGACTAGCGGGAGACAATGAGCAGTTCTTC. The J gene is TRBJ2-1, the V gene TRBV7-8; 13 nucleotides match TRBD2. Germline CDR1 reads SGHVS; CDR2 reads FQNEAQ. The CDR3 has 16 amino acids. V was pared by 5 bases and J by 5 bases, with 6 bases of the junction left unmatched.

The V gene is TRBV9, the J gene TRBJ2-1; maybe TRBD2 (6 bases). V was pared by 4 bases and J by 10 bases, with 24 bases between. Germline CDR1 SGDLS, CDR2 YYNGEE. The CDR3 runs 16 residues. CDR3 amino acids: CASSPRASRDSSEQFF. CDR3 nucleotide sequence: TGTGCCAGCAGCCCCCGGGCCAGCCGGGACTCCTCGGAGCAGTTCTTC.

V and J are TRBV5-8 and TRBJ1-4; TRBD1 is a possible D gene (6 bases). The germline V gene encodes CDR1 SGHTS and CDR2 YDEGEE. The V end lost 7 bases, the J end lost 5 bases, and 15 bases lay between the germline ends. This CDR3 region has 14 residues. The CDR3 region is CASAVTGNNEKLFF. The CDR3 nucleotides are TGTGCCAGCGCGGTGACAGGAAACAATGAAAAACTGTTTTTT.

This clone was seen just once. The chain is built from TRBV4-1 and TRBJ2-2; 9 bases agree with TRBD1. Germline V gene lookup returns CDR1 MGHRA and CDR2 YSYEKL. V was pared by 5 bases and J by 5 bases, with 6 bases of the junction left unmatched. The CDR3 is 15 residues long. CDR3 in DNA: TGCGCCAGCAGCAGCCGGGACAGGGAAACCGGGGAGCTGTTTTTT. Protein sequence: CASSSRDRETGELFF.

This chain links TRBV4-1 with TRBJ1-1; D is uncertain. With 1 base removed from V and 5 bases from J, the gap between germline ends came to 14 bases. The germline V gene has CDR1 MGHRA and CDR2 YSYEKL. The CDR3 has 15 amino acids. The CDR3 is CASSQGVLKNTEAFF. In DNA form, the CDR3 reads TGCGCCAGCAGCCAAGGAGTCTTAAAGAATACTGAAGCTTTCTTT.

The chain employs TRBV7-7 and TRBJ2-1; 14 bases line up with TRBD2. CDR3 size: 14 residues. V trimming: 3 bases; J trimming: 10 bases; junction bases outside the gene matches: 2. Germline values: CDR1 SSHAT, CDR2 FNYEAQ (reference sequence). The CDR3 DNA reads TGTGCCAGCAGCTTGGGACTAGCGGGAGACGAGCAGTTCTTC. It specifies CASSLGLAGDEQFF.

This clone was seen more than once but under ten times. CDR3 region: CSAGGGLGEQYF. Written as DNA, the CDR3 is TGCAGCGCCGGGGGGGGTCTAGGCGAGCAGTACTTC. The J gene is TRBJ2-7, the V gene TRBV29-1; TRBD2 agrees at 8 bases. In germline, CDR1 is SQVTM, CDR2 ANQGSEA. The ends lost 7 bases at V and 6 bases at J; junction bases unmatched: 8. The CDR3 spans 12 residues.

V usage is TRBV5-1 and J usage is TRBJ2-5, with D perhaps TRBD2 (5 bases). Germline V gene lookup returns CDR1 SGHRS and CDR2 YFSETQ. V was trimmed by 1 base and J by 3 bases, leaving 10 bases between them. This CDR3 region has 14 residues. CDR3 sequence: CASSLSGDEETQYF. The CDR3 DNA follows: TGCGCCAGCAGCTTGTCCGGGGATGAAGAGACCCAGTACTTC.

The V and J genes are TRBV7-8 and TRBJ2-3; maybe TRBD1 (6 bases). Germline lookup yields CDR1 SGHVS and CDR2 FQNEAQ. Trimming pared 5 bases from V and 0 bases from J, leaving 15 bases between. This CDR3 is 16 amino acids long. The CDR3 nucleotides are TGTGCCAGCAGCCTGGGGACAAATCCTAGCACAGATACGCAGTATTTT. This encodes CASSLGTNPSTDTQYF.

CDR3 sequence reads: CASSQDLRSGNYGYTF. The CDR3 DNA follows: TGCGCCAGCAGCCAAGATCTAAGGAGTGGTAACTATGGCTACACCTTC. The J gene is TRBJ1-2, the V gene TRBV4-1; D not resolved. Germline V gene data show CDR1 as MGHRA and CDR2 as YSYEKL. This CDR3 has 16 residues. V was trimmed by 0 bases and J by 1 base, leaving 12 bases between them.

V is TRBV5-6 and J is TRBJ2-1, with 7 bases lining up with TRBD1. The CDR3 totals 16 residues. Germline-derived CDR1 and CDR2 are SGHDT and YYEEEE. Germline trimming cut 4 bases from V and 0 bases from J; bases unmatched to any gene: 7. CDR3 sequence (DNA): TGTGCCAGCAGCCCTTTGACAGGGAACTCCTACAATGAGCAGTTCTTC. This codes for CASSPLTGNSYNEQFF.

This chain uses TRBV29-1 with TRBJ2-7; 9 bases line up with TRBD1. V lost 3 bases, J lost 2 bases, and 11 bases stayed unmatched. CDR1 is SQVTM and CDR2 is ANQGSEA in the germline V gene. The CDR3 runs to 16 residues. CDR3 amino acids: CSVEGTGNGFAYEQYF. CDR3 DNA: TGCAGCGTTGAGGGGACAGGGAACGGGTTTGCCTACGAGCAGTACTTC.

This clone has just a few counts. The chain is built from TRBV29-1 and TRBJ2-1, with 10 bases identical to TRBD2. Per germline, CDR1 SQVTM and CDR2 ANQGSEA. The CDR3 has 15 amino acids. V was pared by 5 bases and J by 2 bases, with 6 bases of the junction left unmatched. The CDR3 region is CSVLGLATPYNEQFF. CDR3 DNA sequence: TGCAGCGTTTTGGGACTAGCGACACCCTACAATGAGCAGTTCTTC.

CDR3 nucleotides: TGCGCCAGCAGCTCAATAGCGGGAGGGTGGGAAGAGACCCAGTACTTC. Amino acid sequence: CASSSIAGGWEETQYF. The chain links TRBV4-1 to TRBJ2-5; 11 nucleotides align to TRBD2. The junction had 8 bases not matched to a gene; V was cut back by 5 bases and J by 3 bases. CDR3 length: 16 residues. CDR1 and CDR2 (germline): MGHRA, YSYEKL.

J is TRBJ1-2 and V is TRBV29-1, with TRBD1 matching 8 bases. The V and J ends lost 6 bases and 1 base, in that order; junction bases with no gene match: 4. The CDR3 sequence is 13 residues long. Per germline, CDR1 SQVTM and CDR2 ANQGSEA. The CDR3 bases are TGCAGCGTAGCGGACAGGGTTAACTATGGCTACACCTTC. It encodes CSVADRVNYGYTF.

This sequence joins TRBV4-1 and TRBJ1-5; D is uncertain. The CDR3 loop spans 18 amino acids. CDR1 is MGHRA, CDR2 YSYEKL, per germline. V lost 3 bases, J lost 0 bases, and 18 bases lay in between. This CDR3 reads CASSHRVAATFSNQPQHF. The CDR3 coding sequence is TGCGCCAGCAGCCACCGGGTGGCGGCCACCTTTAGCAATCAGCCCCAGCATTTT.

This clone appeared a few times. This chain uses TRBV29-1 with TRBJ1-1; 8 bases align to TRBD1. CDR3 length: 11 residues. CDR1 and CDR2 from the germline V gene are SQVTM and ANQGSEA. Losses at the gene ends were 7 bases for V and 12 bases for J; bases not matched to a gene: 10. The CDR3 loop is CSAADRVVSFF. The CDR3 DNA follows: TGCAGCGCCGCGGACAGGGTGGTGTCTTTCTTT.

This clone came up a few times. CDR3 sequence: CASSSSSGTISNEQFF. The CDR3, as DNA: TGTGCCAGCAGCTCGTCTAGCGGGACTATCAGCAATGAGCAGTTCTTC. The gene calls are TRBV11-3 and TRBJ2-1; 9 positions match TRBD2. V lost 4 bases and J lost 6; bases outside the gene matches: 10. Germline-derived CDR1 and CDR2 are SGHNT and YENEEA. The CDR3 runs to 16 residues.

The chain joins TRBV6-5 to TRBJ2-5; D is undetermined. Trimming took off 0 bases at V and 1 base at J, with 6 bases between the two ends. Per germline, CDR1 MNHEY and CDR2 SVGAGI. The CDR3 is 14 residues long. CDR3 sequence (DNA): TGTGCCAGCAGTTACTCGGGCCCCCAAGAGACCCAGTACTTC. Its translation: CASSYSGPQETQYF.

The chain recombines TRBV9 with TRBJ2-7; possible D gene TRBD2, 6 bases. Trimming stripped 2 bases from V and 2 bases from J, with 11 bases between. Germline V gene lookup returns CDR1 SGDLS and CDR2 YYNGEE. The CDR3 length is 14 residues. The CDR3 loop is CASSVGGRTYEQYF. CDR3 sequence (DNA): TGTGCCAGCAGCGTGGGGGGACGGACCTACGAGCAGTACTTC.

This clone has a handful of counts. The J gene is TRBJ1-5, the V gene TRBV6-1; D gene uncertain. This CDR3 has 15 residues. The germline V gene encodes CDR1 MNHNS and CDR2 SASEGT. Trimming stripped 0 bases from V and 4 bases from J, with 10 bases between. CDR3 loop: CASSEATGGNQPQHF. The CDR3 coding sequence is TGTGCCAGCAGTGAAGCAACGGGAGGGAATCAGCCCCAGCATTTT.

For the CDR3, the DNA is TGCGCCAGCAGCTCTTCCGGGACTAGGACGGTAACCCAGTACTTC. It is translated as CASSSSGTRTVTQYF. The V and J genes are TRBV5-1 and TRBJ2-5, with TRBD2 matching over 8 bases. Germline V gives CDR1 SGHRS, CDR2 YFSETQ. Trimming at V came to 3 bases and at J to 8 bases, leaving 12 bases not matched to a gene. This CDR3 is built from 15 residues.

V is TRBV7-8 and J is TRBJ2-2, with D perhaps matching TRBD2 (6 bases). V lost 5 bases, J lost 7 bases, and 17 bases lay in between. CDR3 size: 15 residues. The germline V gene has CDR1 SGHVS and CDR2 FQNEAQ. The CDR3 DNA is TGTGCCAGCAGCGCGAGGGGACTTACGGGCGGGGAGCTGTTTTTT. This codes for CASSARGLTGGELFF.

This chain uses TRBV27 with TRBJ1-2; D not certain. Germline-derived CDR1 and CDR2 are MNHEY and SMNVEV (reference sequence). This CDR3 contains 13 residues. V lost 2 bases and J 8 bases, leaving 12 bases between the germline ends. The CDR3, as DNA: TGTGCCAGCAGTTTAACGTCACTCGGGGGCTACACCTTC. Translated, it gives CASSLTSLGGYTF.

In this sample, this clone turned up a few times. The chain links TRBV7-9 to TRBJ1-1, with unresolved D. From germline, CDR1 is SEHNR and CDR2 FQNEAQ (reference sequence). This CDR3 has 9 residues. The V end lost 11 bases, the J end lost 8 bases, and 9 bases lay between the germline ends. DNA for the CDR3: TGTGCCCTAAGCTTAGAAGCTTTCTTT. Translating gives CALSLEAFF. The whole variable domain, filled in from reference TRBV7-9 and TRBJ1-1, reads DTGVSQNPRHKITKRGQNVTFRCDPISEHNRLYWYRQTLGQGPEFLTYFQNEAQLEKSRLLSDRFSAERPKGSFSTLEIQRTEQGDSAMYLCALSLEAFFGQGTRLTVV.

This clone was detected only a few times. The V gene is TRBV30, the J gene TRBJ2-7; D is perhaps TRBD1 (6 bases). This CDR3 comprises 17 residues. Trimming took off 3 bases at V and 4 bases at J, with 25 bases between the two ends. Germline loops: CDR1 GTSNPN, CDR2 SVGIG (reference sequence). In DNA form, the CDR3 reads TGTGCCTGGAGAGACTACAGGGCAGGGAATATCGGGTACGAGCAGTACTTC. It codes for CAWRDYRAGNIGYEQYF.

This chain links TRBV27 with TRBJ1-5; no clear D gene. CDR1 MNHEY and CDR2 SMNVEV come from the germline V gene (reference sequence). Trimming removed 5 bases from V and 2 bases from J, with 10 bases in between. The CDR3 is 14 residues long. The CDR3 here is CASSPTGGNQPQHF. CDR3 bases: TGTGCCAGCAGTCCCACCGGTGGCAATCAGCCCCAGCATTTT.